Reported below is one T cell receptor beta chain. This record belongs to a study of human versus mouse CDR3 diversity and MHC coevolution. CDR1 is SGHAT and CDR2 is FQNNGV in the germline V gene. CDR3 size: 15 residues. Trimming cost V 1 base and J 4 bases, with 13 bases left between them. Sequencing used immunoSEQ multiplex PCR; TCRdb keeps in-frame clones, though not all of them. Here the sample spans roughly 86,000 clones, 93% being singletons. The gene calls are TRBV11-2 and TRBJ1-1; the D gene is possibly TRBD1 (6 bases). Specimen: naive CD4+ T cells from blood. Subset of the sample: CD45RO-negative CD62L-positive naive CD4 T cells. The TCR was taken from a person between 25 and 70 years old in good health. The chain's CDR3 is CASSLGWGQGTEAFF. The CDR3 DNA reads TGTGCCAGCAGCTTAGGTTGGGGGCAAGGCACTGAAGCTTTCTTT.